Each of the 22 T cell receptor beta chains below was sequenced from the same sample in a study of cytomegalovirus exposure and HLA in healthy donors. The PCR was carried out with 60 Vbeta primers and 13 Jbeta primers. Measured with immunoSEQ multiplex PCR; TCRdb has only the in-frame clones, and not every one. This sample has roughly 68,000 clones, with 66% found just once. Sequencing used PBMCs. These receptor sequences come from a man aged 40-55 years in good health and CMV-seropositive.

DNA of the CDR3: TGTGCCAGCAGCACCCGGACAGGGGAAAACTATGGCTACACCTTC. Protein sequence: CASSTRTGENYGYTF. J is TRBJ1-2 and V is TRBV5-4, with 9 bases lining up with TRBD1. Germline CDR1 and CDR2: SGHNT and YYREEE (reference sequence). This CDR3 is built from 15 residues. J lost 2 bases, V lost 4 bases, and 6 bases had no gene match. The full variable domain, in which reference TRBV5-4 and TRBJ1-2 provide the parts outside the CDR3, is ETGVTQSPTHLIKTRGQQVTLRCSSQSGHNTVSWYQQALGQGPQFIFQYYREEENGRGNFPPRFSGLQFPNYSSELNVNALELDDSALYLCASSTRTGENYGYTFGSGTRLTVV.

This clone was seen more than once but under ten times. The CDR3 sequence: CAWSGFGQGSSPLHF. The DNA of the CDR3 is TGTGCCTGGAGTGGATTTGGCCAGGGGAGCTCACCCCTCCACTTT. The chain is built from TRBV30 and TRBJ1-6; maybe TRBD1 (6 bases). The germline CDR1 and CDR2 sequences are GTSNPN and SVGIG (reference sequence). The V end lost 1 base, the J end lost 10 bases, and 17 bases lay between the germline ends. This CDR3 is 15 amino acids long.

This clone came up once. The chain links TRBV4-1 to TRBJ2-7; the match to TRBD1 covers 7 bases. This CDR3 region has 15 residues. After removal of 1 base from V and 2 bases from J, the junction contained 5 bases not matched to a gene. CDR1 and CDR2 from the germline V gene are MGHRA and YSYEKL. CDR3 region: CASSQGEQGPYEQYF. DNA of the CDR3: TGCGCCAGCAGCCAAGGAGAACAGGGGCCCTACGAGCAGTACTTC.

The V gene is TRBV27, the J gene TRBJ2-7; perhaps TRBD2 as D (7 bases). Trimming removed 3 bases from V and 1 base from J, with 10 bases in between. The CDR3 consists of 14 residues. The germline V gene has CDR1 MNHEY and CDR2 SMNVEV (reference sequence). The CDR3 is CASSFGGRSYEQYF. The CDR3 DNA follows: TGTGCCAGCAGTTTCGGGGGGCGATCCTACGAGCAGTACTTC.

The CDR3 protein is CASSLPGLFLNQPQHF. The CDR3 nucleotides read TGTGCCAGCAGTCTCCCCGGACTGTTTCTAAATCAGCCCCAGCATTTT. The chain has TRBV28 and TRBJ1-5; no reliable D call. Germline V gives CDR1 MDHEN, CDR2 SYDVKM. V shed 5 bases and J shed 4 bases, with 18 bases lying between them. This CDR3 has 16 amino acids.

The chain has TRBV30 and TRBJ2-7, with D perhaps matching TRBD2 (6 bases). The CDR3 runs to 16 residues. Germline V gene sequence: CDR1 GTSNPN, CDR2 SVGIG (reference sequence). The V end lost 3 bases, the J end lost 0 bases, and 18 bases lay between the germline ends. The CDR3 coding sequence is TGTGCCTGGAGCGGGCTGGGAGGCGTCAGCTCCTACGAGCAGTACTTC. Amino acid sequence: CAWSGLGGVSSYEQYF. The variable domain in full, completed from reference TRBV30 and TRBJ2-7, reads SQTIHQWPATLVQPVGSPLSLECTVEGTSNPNLYWYRQAAGRGLQLLFYSVGIGQISSEVPQNLSASRPQDRQFILSSKKLLLSDSGFYLCAWSGLGGVSSYEQYFGPGTRLTVT.

V gene TRBV28 combines with J gene TRBJ1-4; D call uncertain. This CDR3 comprises 13 residues. Germline assignment: CDR1 MDHEN and CDR2 SYDVKM. V was clipped by 7 bases and J by 5 bases, with 11 bases between them. CDR3 coding DNA: TGTGCCAGCATTACGAACAGCAATGAAAAACTGTTTTTT. Its protein product is CASITNSNEKLFF.

This clone was observed a few times. V is TRBV30 and J is TRBJ1-4; D gene uncertain. Trimming stripped 8 bases from V and 0 bases from J, with 16 bases between. CDR3 size: 15 residues. Germline-derived CDR1 and CDR2 are GTSNPN and SVGIG (reference sequence). Here the CDR3 DNA reads TGTGCCGGATATCCCACAGCTGCAACTAATGAAAAACTGTTTTTT. Amino acids: CAGYPTAATNEKLFF.

The chain recombines TRBV28 with TRBJ2-1, with TRBD2 matching over 12 bases. V dropped 6 bases and J dropped 5; count of bases not matched to a gene: 5. The germline V gene encodes CDR1 MDHEN and CDR2 SYDVKM. The CDR3 has 15 amino acids. For the CDR3, the DNA is TGTGCCAGCAGACAAACTAGCGGGGGGCACAATGAGCAGTTCTTC. This translates into CASRQTSGGHNEQFF.

V gene TRBV11-2 combines with J gene TRBJ1-6; D may be TRBD1 (5 bases). The CDR3 covers 15 residues. V lost 5 bases to trimming and J lost 8 bases, with 16 bases between them. The germline gives CDR1 SGHAT, CDR2 FQNNGV. CDR3 loop: CASSPSGGEYSPLHF. In DNA, the CDR3 is TGTGCCAGCAGCCCCTCGGGGGGAGAGTATTCACCCCTCCACTTT.

This sequence joins TRBV18 and TRBJ2-7; TRBD2 might be the D (6 bases). Germline V gene data show CDR1 as KGHSH and CDR2 as LQKENI. The CDR3 consists of 12 residues. Trimming took 5 bases from V and 2 from J, leaving 7 bases between them. CDR3 in DNA: TGTGCCAGCTCAGGGGAGGCCTACGAGCAGTACTTC. Protein: CASSGEAYEQYF.

The V and J genes are TRBV10-1 and TRBJ2-7, with 10 bases lining up with TRBD2. There are 17 residues in the CDR3. Germline CDR1 is WNHNN and CDR2 is SYGVQD (reference sequence). V lost 3 bases to trimming and J lost 8 bases; unmatched junction nucleotides: 16. The CDR3 reads CASSDGSGGIQGAKQYF. CDR3 nucleotides: TGCGCCAGCAGTGACGGTAGCGGGGGGATCCAGGGGGCCAAGCAGTACTTC.

The V and J genes are TRBV18 and TRBJ2-7, with a tentative D call TRBD2 (7 bases). In germline, CDR1 is KGHSH, CDR2 LQKENI. The length of the CDR3 is 16 residues. V was trimmed by 3 bases and J by 5 bases, leaving 20 bases between them. CDR3 loop: CASSPSGGGGIHEQYF. As DNA, the CDR3 is TGTGCCAGCTCACCTTCCGGGGGCGGGGGAATCCACGAGCAGTACTTC.

This rearrangement joins TRBV7-2 to TRBJ1-5; 9 bases match TRBD1. The CDR3 contains 16 residues. V gave up 0 bases and J gave up 5 bases; unmatched junction bases: 5. Per the germline V gene, CDR1 is SGHTA and CDR2 is FQGNSA. Here the CDR3 DNA reads TGTGCCAGCAGCTTAGCCGGGACAGGGTTTTATCAGCCCCAGCATTTT. It translates to CASSLAGTGFYQPQHF. Drawing the rest from reference TRBV7-2 and TRBJ1-5, the complete variable domain is GAGVSQSPSNKVTEKGKDVELRCDPISGHTALYWYRQSLGQGLEFLIYFQGNSAPDKSGLPSDRFSAERTGGSVSTLTIQRTQQEDSAVYLCASSLAGTGFYQPQHFGDGTRLSIL.

The genes are TRBV5-1 and TRBJ2-3, with TRBD2 identical over 9 bases. This CDR3 spans 15 amino acids. Germline-derived CDR1 and CDR2 are SGHRS and YFSETQ. J lost 3 bases, V lost 8 bases, and 10 bases had no gene match. CDR3 DNA: TGCGCCAGTGCCCCCGGCGGGGGGGGGACAGATACGCAGTATTTT. This gives the protein CASAPGGGGTDTQYF.

This chain joins TRBV30 and TRBJ1-5; D is perhaps TRBD1 (6 bases). V lost 2 bases to trimming and J lost 1 base, with 12 bases between them. From germline, CDR1 is GTSNPN and CDR2 SVGIG (reference sequence). The CDR3 runs to 15 residues. CDR3 sequence (DNA): TGTGCCTGGAGTAAGCCGGGACAAAGCAATCAGCCCCAGCATTTT. This encodes CAWSKPGQSNQPQHF.

The chain is built from TRBV7-9 and TRBJ1-4; the D gene is possibly TRBD1 (6 bases). From germline, CDR1 is SEHNR and CDR2 FQNEAQ (reference sequence). This CDR3 has 16 amino acids. V shed 1 base and J shed 8 bases, with 17 bases lying between them. CDR3: CASSLGLQGQSEKLFF. CDR3 bases: TGTGCCAGCAGCTTAGGGCTCCAGGGGCAGTCCGAAAAACTGTTTTTT. Combining the CDR3 with reference TRBV7-9 and TRBJ1-4 gives the whole variable domain DTGVSQNPRHKITKRGQNVTFRCDPISEHNRLYWYRQTLGQGPEFLTYFQNEAQLEKSRLLSDRFSAERPKGSFSTLEIQRTEQGDSAMYLCASSLGLQGQSEKLFFGSGTQLSVL.

In its sample, this clone was seen a few times. In the same sample, other DNA sequences code for this CDR3. This chain joins TRBV11-3 and TRBJ2-7; D is uncertain. Germline V lookup: CDR1 SGHNT, CDR2 YENEEA. This CDR3 has 15 residues. V was clipped by 5 bases and J by 2 bases, with 16 bases between them. The CDR3 is CASSQRQKAAYEQYF. The CDR3 DNA follows: TGTGCCAGCAGCCAGAGGCAGAAGGCGGCCTACGAGCAGTACTTC.

The chain carries TRBV4-3 and TRBJ1-2; D is possibly TRBD1 (6 bases). The V gene's germline CDR1 is LGHNA and CDR2 YSLEER. This CDR3 is built from 15 residues. Between the trimmed V and J ends, which lost 2 bases and 5 bases, there was a span of 15 bases. CDR3 sequence (DNA): TGCGCCAGCAGCCAAAACACACAGGGCCCTTATGGCTACACCTTC. It encodes CASSQNTQGPYGYTF.

This chain joins TRBV7-9 and TRBJ1-2, with D possibly matching TRBD1 (5 bases). The CDR3 loop spans 14 amino acids. Trimming removed 5 bases at V and 4 bases at J, with 14 bases between. The germline V gene encodes CDR1 SEHNR and CDR2 FQNEAQ (reference sequence). CDR3 bases: TGTGCCAGCAGCAGCGACAGTAATAGCTATGGCTACACCTTC. This sequence encodes CASSSDSNSYGYTF. Full variable domain (missing parts from reference TRBV7-9 and TRBJ1-2): DTGVSQNPRHKITKRGQNVTFRCDPISEHNRLYWYRQTLGQGPEFLTYFQNEAQLEKSRLLSDRFSAERPKGSFSTLEIQRTEQGDSAMYLCASSSDSNSYGYTFGSGTRLTVV.

The gene calls are TRBV4-3 and TRBJ2-5, with 8 bases matching TRBD2. The V gene end was trimmed by 1 base and the J gene end by 6 bases; junction bases not matched to a gene: 4. The CDR3 contains 14 residues. In germline, CDR1 is LGHNA, CDR2 YSLEER. In DNA form, the CDR3 reads TGCGCCAGCAGCCAAGGTCCGGGAGGGAAGACCCAGTACTTC. Translated: CASSQGPGGKTQYF.

V and J are TRBV6-5 and TRBJ1-2; weak D call: TRBD1 (6 bases). Trimming shortened V by 7 bases and J by 7 bases, and 16 bases separated the two germline ends. The germline CDR1 and CDR2 sequences are MNHEY and SVGAGI. The CDR3 runs to 13 residues. The CDR3 sequence: CASTNSQGSGYTF. The CDR3, as DNA: TGTGCCAGCACCAATTCACAGGGTAGTGGCTACACCTTC.